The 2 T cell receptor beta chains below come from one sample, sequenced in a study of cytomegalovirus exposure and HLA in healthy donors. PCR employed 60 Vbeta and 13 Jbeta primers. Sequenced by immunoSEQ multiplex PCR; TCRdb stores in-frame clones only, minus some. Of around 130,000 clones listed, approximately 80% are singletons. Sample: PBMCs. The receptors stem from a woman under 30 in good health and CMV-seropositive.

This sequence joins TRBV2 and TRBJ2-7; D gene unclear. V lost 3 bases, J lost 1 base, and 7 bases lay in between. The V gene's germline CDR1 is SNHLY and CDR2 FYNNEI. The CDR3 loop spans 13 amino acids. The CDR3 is CASSERFSYEQYF. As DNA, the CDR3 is TGTGCCAGCAGTGAGCGGTTTTCCTACGAGCAGTACTTC.

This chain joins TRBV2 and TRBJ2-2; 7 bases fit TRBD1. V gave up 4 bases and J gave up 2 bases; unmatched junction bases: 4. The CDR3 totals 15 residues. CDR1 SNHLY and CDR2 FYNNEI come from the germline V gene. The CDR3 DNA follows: TGTGCCAGCAGTGCCAGGGGGTCAAACACCGGGGAGCTGTTTTTT. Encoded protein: CASSARGSNTGELFF.